This T cell receptor beta chain comes out of a study of T cell responses to AZD1222 COVID-19 vaccine (dated by TCRdb to about 2021). Study-wide context: AZD1222 recipients given second doses at about 4 weeks or at about 12 weeks were pooled, since spike-specific TCR depth and breadth were not found to differ between the two schedules. A total of approximately 230 trial participants underwent TCR sequencing, of whom 207 received two doses of AZD1222 and about 26 received two doses of the MenACWY control vaccine. Enrollment into the trials was organized by age into subgroups of 18-55, 56-69 and 70-plus years, and those subgroups contained approximately 150, 30 and 60 TCR-sequenced participants, respectively.

Broader findings and caveats from the paper: Conclusions about previously exposed vaccinees are limited, since just six or seven AZD1222 recipients were seropositive for SARS-CoV-2 at baseline. Nearly half of unique spike-specific TCRs reportedly recognized epitopes outside regions mutated in the B.1.351 and B.1.1.7 variants. Because no day 14 peak-response samples were available, the repertoires could be characterized only after the peak T cell response. The 56-69-year group was small, and its depth increase did not reach significance, likely because of low power. Vaccine-associated CD4 TCRs spanned the whole spike protein, with dominant responses in regions 160-218 and 743-854. A significant rise in spike-specific TCR breadth and depth was observed after two AZD1222 doses relative to day 0 and relative to MenACWY recipients. Most participants were white British and females outnumbered males, and the authors suggested that clonal diversity may have been underestimated.

As encoded in the germline V gene, CDR1 is SGHTS while CDR2 is YDEGEE. The CDR3 numbers 15 residues from cysteine through phenylalanine. Of all the DNA, just the CDR3 is kept, 45 bases in frame from base 1. Relative to germline, V is missing 4 bases and J is missing 7 bases, with 7 bases of the junction outside any gene match. Worth noting for this clone: This clone's antigen is unknown. No clone much larger than this one lies a single base away; base qualities are absent.

The label giving this sample's time point can be read as: baseline before first vaccination. Vaccinee samples came from UK trials COV001 and COV002, including a single-blind randomized controlled phase 2/3 trial of AZD1222 (ChAdOx1 nCoV-19) in healthy adults. Trial participant PBMC samples were collected at day 0 and day 28 after the second dose for TCRbeta chain sequencing. The CDR3 regions of human TCRbeta chains were analyzed by immunosequencing. From the authors' description of their analysis: TCRs in the repertoires were compared against a reference library of SARS-CoV-2-specific TCRs that had been generated with the MIRA antigen-specificity platform. Breadth was defined as the fraction of unique TCRs that were SARS-CoV-2-associated. Depth was defined as the fraction of total T cells that were SARS-CoV-2-associated. Using the MIRA data, every spike-specific TCR was mapped to the spike region that the TCR reacted to and assigned to either a CD4 or a CD8 class. Log10-transformed breadth and depth values were compared by one-way ANOVA with Sidak's multiple comparisons tests. As stored in TCRdb, this immuneACCESS dataset retains in-frame rearrangements with V and J assigned. A fraction of the clones does not appear; measured against another copy, unresolved V genes explain less than half of the discrepancy, and the remainder lacks a known reason. The DNA was the basis for D and trimming; V, J and clone size are from that table. Recorded for this sample are under 150,000 clones; 85% to 95% of them occurred a single time. Roughly 5% of the sample belongs to the ten largest clones.

This material consisted of peripheral blood, taken on day 0 of AZD1222 vaccination. Rearrangement joined TRBV5-8 to TRBJ2-1; the central 11 bases match TRBD2. The sequence was collected from an adult in good health. The DNA sequence is as follows: TGTGCCAGCAGCGCGGGACTAGCGGAATTGAATGAGCAGTTCTTC. It codes for CASSAGLAELNEQFF.